The TCR beta chain under discussion was sequenced for a study of T cells in Graves' hyperthyroidism and ophthalmopathy. The ends lost 6 bases at V and 2 bases at J; junction bases unmatched: 10. The V gene's germline CDR1 is MNHEY and CDR2 SVGEGT. The CDR3 is made up of 15 amino acids. Authors of the study amplified TCR beta CDR3 regions from RNA transcripts. Researchers ran a first-round RT-PCR on the TCR CDR3 using the HTBI primer set. Via MiXCR, TCRdb re-called the multiplex PCR reads, giving one row per CDR3 protein. The sample has approximately 380,000 distinct CDR3 sequences; about a fifth are singletons.

V usage is TRBV6-2 or TRBV6-3 and J usage is TRBJ2-7; 7 bases fit TRBD2. This TCR was sampled from a woman aged 18-29 years with Graves' hyperthyroidism. Sequenced input: blood. The CDR3 DNA reads TGTGCCAGCAGAAAAAATGGGGCGGGGGCCTACGAGCAGTACTTC. This translates into CASRKNGAGAYEQYF.